This T cell receptor beta chain was sequenced during a study of T cell responses to AZD1222 COVID-19 vaccine. Clones were read by immunoSEQ multiplex PCR, and TCRdb kept only the in-frame ones, dropping some. The sample holds 200,000 or so clones, more than 80% seen once. V was shortened by 5 bases and J by 7 bases, with 17 bases between the two germline ends. The CDR3 runs to 14 residues. Per the germline V gene, CDR1 is SNHLY and CDR2 is FYNNEI. The receptor was isolated from an adult in good health. The sample consisted of peripheral blood, taken on day 0 of AZD1222 vaccination. The V gene is TRBV2, the J gene TRBJ1-2, with D perhaps TRBD1 (6 bases). The CDR3 region is CASSLNTGLGGYTF. CDR3 DNA sequence: TGTGCCAGCAGTTTGAATACAGGGTTAGGTGGCTACACCTTC.